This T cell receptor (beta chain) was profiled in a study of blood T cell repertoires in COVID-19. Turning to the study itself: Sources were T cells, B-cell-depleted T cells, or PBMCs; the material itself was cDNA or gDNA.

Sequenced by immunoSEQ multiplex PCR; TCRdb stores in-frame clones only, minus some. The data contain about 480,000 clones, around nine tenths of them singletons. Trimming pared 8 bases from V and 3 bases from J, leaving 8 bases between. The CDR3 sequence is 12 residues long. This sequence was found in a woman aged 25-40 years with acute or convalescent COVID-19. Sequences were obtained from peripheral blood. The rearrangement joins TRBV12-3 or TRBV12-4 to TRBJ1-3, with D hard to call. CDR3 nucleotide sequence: TGTGCCAGCGAGGCGGTTGGAAACACCATATATTTT. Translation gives CASEAVGNTIYF.